Here is one TCR beta chain with its context. As yet, its antigen is unknown. The data were taken from a study of cytomegalovirus exposure and HLA in healthy donors. Study findings and constraints: It was reported that TCR beta sequences correctly inferred the HLA-A and HLA-B alleles for most subjects.

The CDR3 runs to 16 residues. Germline lookup yields CDR1 MNHNY and CDR2 SVGAGI (reference sequence). With 8 bases removed from V and 2 bases from J, the gap between germline ends came to 21 bases. The study ran its PCR with 60 Vbeta and 13 Jbeta primers. Clones were sequenced by immunoSEQ multiplex PCR, and TCRdb holds only the in-frame ones, with some missing. The sample shows under 200,000 clones, over 70% of them seen only once. The sequence came from a woman in her forties or fifties in good health and CMV-seropositive. The chain uses TRBV6-6 and TRBJ2-5; the D gene is possibly TRBD1 (5 bases). The sample was PBMCs. The CDR3 sequence: CASSSPRAGQQETQYF. As DNA, the CDR3 is TGTGCCAGCTCCTCCCCTCGGGCAGGGCAACAAGAGACCCAGTACTTC.